A single sample is the source of the 7 T cell receptor beta chains below, sequenced in a study of cytomegalovirus exposure and HLA in healthy donors. The study ran its PCR with 60 Vbeta and 13 Jbeta primers. Here immunoSEQ multiplex PCR was the method, and the copy in TCRdb shows in-frame clones only, minus some. The table shows 150,000 to 200,000 clones, with roughly 70% occurring only once. The sequencing input was PBMCs. The receptors were gathered from a woman between 45 and 65 years old in good health and CMV-seropositive.

The chain joins TRBV6-5 to TRBJ2-7; D is possibly TRBD1 (5 bases). Germline CDR1 MNHEY, CDR2 SVGAGI. This CDR3 comprises 14 residues. V dropped 8 bases and J dropped 0 bases, with 14 bases sitting between them. The CDR3 region is CASSQGIRSYEQYF. CDR3 nucleotides: TGTGCCAGCTCCCAGGGAATCCGCTCCTACGAGCAGTACTTC.

The chain links TRBV6-1 to TRBJ1-1, with 8 bases lining up with TRBD1. Per germline, CDR1 MNHNS and CDR2 SASEGT. J lost 5 bases, V lost 4 bases, and 3 bases had no gene match. This CDR3 comprises 13 residues. For the CDR3, the DNA is TGTGCCAGCAGTGTTGACAGGGGTACTGAAGCTTTCTTT. Its translation is CASSVDRGTEAFF.

The genes are TRBV7-8 and TRBJ1-5, with 12 nucleotides matching TRBD1. Germline-derived CDR1 and CDR2 are SGHVS and FQNEAQ. J lost 9 bases, V lost 5 bases, and 14 bases had no gene match. The CDR3 covers 17 residues. The CDR3 spells CASSPVGTGGPRGPQHF. The CDR3 DNA sequence: TGTGCCAGCAGCCCCGTAGGGACAGGGGGCCCTCGGGGGCCCCAGCATTTT.

This clone was detected only a few times. The V and J genes are TRBV19 and TRBJ1-1; D call uncertain. The length of the CDR3 is 15 residues. Germline loops: CDR1 LNHDA, CDR2 SQIVND (reference sequence). V was shortened by 3 bases and J by 3 bases, with 14 bases between the two germline ends. The CDR3 loop is CASSIEHNRYTEAFF. The CDR3 nucleotides read TGTGCCAGTAGTATCGAACACAACCGATACACTGAAGCTTTCTTT. The variable domain in full, with the rest retrieved from reference TRBV19 and TRBJ1-1, is DGGITQSPKYLFRKEGQNVTLSCEQNLNHDAMYWYRQDPGQGLRLIYYSQIVNDFQKGDIAEGYSVSREKKESFPLTVTSAQKNPTAFYLCASSIEHNRYTEAFFGQGTRLTVV.

The CDR3 here is CASSSGTSGGRNNEQFF. The CDR3, as DNA: TGTGCCAGCAGCTCCGGGACTAGCGGGGGGCGGAACAATGAGCAGTTCTTC. The V gene is TRBV7-6, the J gene TRBJ2-1, with 15 bases identical to TRBD2. The trim removed 4 bases at V and 5 bases at J, leaving 6 bases unmatched. This CDR3 is built from 17 residues. The V gene's germline CDR1 is SGHVS and CDR2 FNYEAQ.

This chain joins TRBV5-1 and TRBJ1-4; D is ambiguous. CDR3 size: 14 residues. Germline loops: CDR1 SGHRS, CDR2 YFSETQ. Trimming took off 4 bases at V and 7 bases at J, with 14 bases between the two ends. The CDR3 bases are TGCGCCAGCAGCCTGTCCCCTCGGGGTGAAAAACTGTTTTTT. Translation gives CASSLSPRGEKLFF.

The chain uses TRBV5-1 and TRBJ1-2, with TRBD1 matching 7 bases. Per germline, CDR1 SGHRS and CDR2 YFSETQ. CDR3 length: 14 amino acids. Trimming removed 0 bases from V and 2 bases from J; junction bases left unmatched: 1. The CDR3 region is CASSLAGQNYGYTF. The CDR3 coding sequence is TGCGCCAGCAGCTTGGCGGGACAGAACTATGGCTACACCTTC.